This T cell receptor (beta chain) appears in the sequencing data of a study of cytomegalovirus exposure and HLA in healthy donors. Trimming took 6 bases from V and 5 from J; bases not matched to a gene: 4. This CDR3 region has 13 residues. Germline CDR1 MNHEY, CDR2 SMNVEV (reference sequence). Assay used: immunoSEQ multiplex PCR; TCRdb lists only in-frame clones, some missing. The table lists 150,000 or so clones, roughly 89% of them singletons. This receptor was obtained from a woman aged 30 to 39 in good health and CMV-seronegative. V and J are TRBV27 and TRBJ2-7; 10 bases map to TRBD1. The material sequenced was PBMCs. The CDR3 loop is CASRTGGFNEQYF. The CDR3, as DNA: TGTGCCAGCAGGACAGGGGGCTTCAACGAGCAGTACTTC.